This passage covers 7 T cell receptor beta chains from one sample sequenced in a study of CD4+ T cells in melanoma. Data came from immunoSEQ multiplex PCR; TCRdb stores just in-frame clones and leaves some out. Of about 110,000 clones in the sample, about nine tenths were seen once. Sequencing was performed on peripheral blood. These receptor sequences come from a human donor with melanoma.

The chain recombines TRBV4-1 with TRBJ1-6; D is unclear. Trimming took 7 bases from V and 5 from J, leaving 6 bases between them. In germline, CDR1 is MGHRA, CDR2 YSYEKL. The CDR3 is 12 residues long. The CDR3 is CASKANNSPLHF. DNA of the CDR3: TGCGCCAGCAAAGCCAATAATTCACCCCTCCACTTT.

The chain couples TRBV7-9 to TRBJ2-3; 7 nucleotides line up with TRBD1. The CDR3 has 16 residues. V lost 4 bases to trimming and J lost 2 bases; unmatched junction nucleotides: 9. CDR1 is SEHNR, CDR2 FQNEAQ, per germline (reference sequence). The CDR3 region is CASSSRGQLFTDTQYF. The CDR3 DNA sequence: TGTGCCAGCAGCTCTCGGGGACAGCTCTTCACAGATACGCAGTATTTT.

V and J are TRBV5-1 and TRBJ2-1; 8 nucleotides line up with TRBD1. This CDR3 spans 13 amino acids. Germline V gene lookup returns CDR1 SGHRS and CDR2 YFSETQ. V gave up 6 bases and J gave up 7 bases; unmatched junction bases: 6. The CDR3 DNA reads as TGCGCCAGCATGATCCAGGGGGCTAATGAGCAGTTCTTC. This translates into CASMIQGANEQFF.

This clone came up once. The chain recombines TRBV10-3 with TRBJ1-4, with D tentatively TRBD1 (5 bases). CDR3 size: 15 residues. The germline V and J ends were trimmed by 2 bases and 3 bases, with 10 bases remaining between them. Germline CDR1 is ENHRY and CDR2 is SYGVKD. CDR3 coding DNA: TGTGCCATCAGTGAGCCCGGGACGGCTAATGAAAAACTGTTTTTT. Protein product: CAISEPGTANEKLFF.

In DNA, the CDR3 is TGTGCCAGCAGTCGACAGGGTATAGGTAGCACTGAAGCTTTCTTT. Translating gives CASSRQGIGSTEAFF. The V gene is TRBV7-9, the J gene TRBJ1-1; 7 bases line up with TRBD1. Germline V gives CDR1 SEHNR, CDR2 FQNEAQ (reference sequence). V lost 6 bases and J lost 4; bases outside the gene matches: 11. CDR3 length: 15 amino acids.

This clone was found a few times. This sample includes further DNA sequences coding for the same CDR3. V and J are TRBV5-1 and TRBJ2-7; weak D call: TRBD2 (6 bases). Trimming took 2 bases from V and 2 from J, leaving 11 bases between them. The CDR3 spans 14 residues. CDR1 is SGHRS, CDR2 YFSETQ, per germline. The CDR3 here is CASSFLGGTYEQYF. As DNA, the CDR3 is TGCGCCAGCAGCTTCCTGGGGGGAACCTACGAGCAGTACTTC.

The CDR3 region has the DNA TGTGCCAGCAGTTTCCTATCGATGGCCCATGAGCAGTTCTTC. Protein sequence: CASSFLSMAHEQFF. The chain is built from TRBV27 and TRBJ2-1; D is undetermined. CDR1 MNHEY and CDR2 SMNVEV come from the germline V gene (reference sequence). The CDR3 runs 14 residues. Trimming pared 3 bases from V and 8 bases from J, leaving 14 bases between.